This TCR beta chain was observed in a study of OX40 agonist ivuxolimab in advanced cancers. With respect to the entire study: Ivuxolimab was an agonistic, fully human IgG2 monoclonal antibody directed against OX40 (CD134), a costimulatory receptor. Intravenous ivuxolimab was administered to patients every 2 weeks at six dose levels: 0.01, 0.1, 0.3, 1.5, 3 and 10 mg/kg. Of the roughly 51 patients in dose escalation, some 19 had hepatocellular carcinoma, approximately 15 had melanoma, 9 had renal cell carcinoma and 9 had head and neck cancer. A male proportion of under 85% and a mean age of roughly 58 years, ranging from 23 to 79, were recorded for the dose-escalation cohort. Patients were allowed to have had prior anti-PD-1, anti-PD-L1 or anti-CTLA-4 therapy, and 40% to 45% of the dose-escalation patients had previously received checkpoint inhibitors. Partial responses occurred in three dose-escalation patients: two with cutaneous melanoma and one with hepatocellular carcinoma. The point of sequencing TCRbeta in the periphery was to test whether ivuxolimab changed TCR sequence diversity and drove clonal T-cell expansion. The monotherapy dose-escalation portion (N of about 50 patients) of the phase I ivuxolimab trial is reported in the paper.

Genomic DNA was extracted from sorted cells for sequencing of the TCRbeta CDR3 region. The immunoSEQ Assay was used for sequencing of TCRbeta CDR3 regions. In TCRdb, the immuneACCESS table is reduced to in-frame sequences with V and J assigned. These tables do not hold every clone; where another copy was compared, an unresolved V gene accounts for under half, and the others remain unexplained. The sample table contains about 50,000 clones; only one count was recorded for around 89% of them. Clones ranked in the top ten supply about 11% of the sample. Study-level results and caveats: Antigen specificity was not determined for the clonally expanded peripheral T cells. In the 0.1-3.0 mg/kg groups, partial responders had among the lowest normalized peripheral clonal expansion, particularly in CD8+ T cells. Low levels of normalized T-cell clonal expansion were also shown by some nonresponding patients. At doses of 0.1 to 3.0 mg/kg, clonal expansion of both CD4+ and CD8+ blood T cells was observed from baseline to week 6. After ivuxolimab, CD8+ T cells had more expanded clones than CD4+ T cells on average.

In the case of this clone: Its antigen specificity is not known. No base quality values were provided; no much bigger clone lies one nucleotide off.

Patients with autoimmune disease history or receiving systemic immunosuppression were excluded from the trial. Peripheral blood for TCR sequencing was collected from all dose cohorts at baseline, on cycle 4 day 1, and on cycle 7 day 1. Samples came from an open-label, multicenter, first-in-human phase I dose-escalation trial of ivuxolimab. The trial enrolled adults with locally advanced or metastatic head and neck squamous cell, hepatocellular, melanoma or renal cell carcinoma. Before TCR sequencing, CD4+ T cells and CD8+ T cells were sorted from peripheral blood as separate populations. The material sequenced was CD4+ or CD8+ T cells sorted from blood, taken in a trial of the OX40 agonist ivuxolimab. The source of this sequence is an adult with an advanced solid tumor such as melanoma, head and neck, liver or kidney cancer.

The base sequence is TGTGCCAGCAGCGGACCCACAGGGGAAGAGACCCAGTACTTC. This codes for CASSGPTGEETQYF. Recombination linked TRBV9 to TRBJ2-5; TRBD1 lines up with 7 middle nucleotides. From a lookup of the germline V gene, CDR1 and CDR2 are SGDLS and YYNGEE. The CDR3 has 14 amino acids, counting the end cysteine and phenylalanine. Just the 42-base CDR3 DNA is kept, in frame starting at base 1. Germline trimming amounts to 3 bases on V and 3 bases on J, with 5 as the count of junction bases outside the gene matches. The CDR3, completed at both ends by the reference TRBV9 and TRBJ2-5 genes, gives the full variable domain DSGVTQTPKHLITATGQRVTLRCSPRSGDLSVYWYQQSLDQGLQFLIQYYNGEERAKGNILERFSAQQFPDLHSELNLSSLELGDSALYFCASSGPTGEETQYFGPGTRLLVL.